A selection of T cell receptor beta chains follows, all from one sample in a study of spatial heterogeneity in lung cancer. TCRdb fed the 5' RACE reads into MiXCR, producing one record per CDR3 protein. The sample holds 2,500 to 3,000 distinct CDR3 sequences, roughly 29% seen once. The specimen was PBMCs, collected at surgery. The origin of the receptors is a male donor with early-stage non-small cell lung cancer. CDR3s include the opening cysteine and the closing phenylalanine or tryptophan. Each record gives: clone size, J gene, V gene, D gene, CDR3 DNA, CDR3 protein. A D gene is named only where the DNA matches it firmly. Expanded clones get a size class; other rows say once, few or many, or leave the size out.

>once|TRBJ1-5|TRBV12-3/TRBV12-4|-
TGTGCCAGCAGTTTCTCAGGGGAGAGCAATCAGCCCCAGCATTTT
CASSFSGESNQPQHF
>once|TRBJ2-5|TRBV7-9|TRBD1
TGTGCCAGCAGCTCGGGGACAGGCGATCAAGAGACCCAGTACTTC
CASSSGTGDQETQYF
>-|TRBJ2-1|TRBV11-1|-
TGTGCCAGCAGCTTCTGGGACTCTCCTAACAATGAGCAGTTCTTC
CASSFWDSPNNEQFF
>-|TRBJ1-5|TRBV19|-
TGTGCCACCCGGGACAGCAATCAGCCCCAGCATTTT
CATRDSNQPQHF
>-|TRBJ2-1|TRBV18|-
TGTGCCAGCTCACCACCGGCGCTCCCGGGCTCCTACAATGAGCAGTTCTTC
CASSPPALPGSYNEQFF
>many|TRBJ2-1|TRBV27|-
TGTGCCAGCAGTTTAGGGCTGAACTCCTACAATGAGCAGTTCTTC
CASSLGLNSYNEQFF
>-|TRBJ2-3|TRBV5-1|TRBD1
TGCGCCAGCAGCTCAAAACAGGGGGGCGCAGATACGCAGTATTTT
CASSSKQGGADTQYF
>many|TRBJ2-3|TRBV9|-
TGTGCCAGCAGCGCGCCCAACTTAGTGGATACGCAGTATTTT
CASSAPNLVDTQYF
>-|TRBJ2-3|TRBV5-1|TRBD2
TGCGCCAGCAGCTCGGGACTAGCGGAAGCTCGGGGCACAGATACGCAGTATTTT
CASSSGLAEARGTDTQYF
>medium-sized|TRBJ1-6|TRBV5-4|TRBD1
TGTGCCAGCACCCAGGACAGGGGAAGTAATTCACCCCTCCACTTT
CASTQDRGSNSPLHF
>few|TRBJ2-5|TRBV6-2/TRBV6-3|TRBD2
TGTGCCAGCAGTGCGACACTCGGGACTAGCGGGAGAAGCCAAGAGACCCAGTACTTC
CASSATLGTSGRSQETQYF
>medium-sized|TRBJ1-5|TRBV7-9|TRBD1
TGTGCCAGCAGCCCCACGACAGGGGACAATCAGCCCCAGCATTTT
CASSPTTGDNQPQHF